These 10 T cell receptor beta chains share one sample of origin, sequenced in a study of cytomegalovirus exposure and HLA in healthy donors. Assay: immunoSEQ multiplex PCR; the TCRdb copy retains only in-frame clones and omits some. The sample holds approximately 150,000 clones, around four fifths seen once. The specimen sequenced was PBMCs. These receptors all come from a man younger than 45 in good health and CMV-seropositive.

This chain links TRBV27 with TRBJ1-2; no clear D gene. There are 15 residues in the CDR3. The V gene's germline CDR1 is MNHEY and CDR2 SMNVEV (reference sequence). Between the trimmed V and J ends, which lost 1 base and 7 bases, there was a span of 16 bases. As DNA, the CDR3 is TGTGCCAGCAGTTTATTGGGCCAGGAATTTTTTGGCTACACCTTC. The encoded protein is CASSLLGQEFFGYTF.

This clone turned up a few times. V usage is TRBV7-9 and J usage is TRBJ1-2, with D maybe TRBD1 (5 bases). The V gene's germline CDR1 is SEHNR and CDR2 FQNEAQ (reference sequence). V dropped 5 bases and J dropped 9 bases, with 13 bases sitting between them. The CDR3 contains 12 residues. In nucleotides, the CDR3 is TGTGCCAGCAGCCCAGGTGGACAACGCTACACCTTC. This codes for CASSPGGQRYTF.

The rearrangement links TRBV4-3 to TRBJ1-1; TRBD1 matches at 7 bases. This CDR3 region has 14 residues. Germline values: CDR1 LGHNA, CDR2 YSLEER. The J segment lost 0 bases and the V segment lost 8 bases, leaving 6 bases of the junction unmatched. The CDR3 reads CASRRGTMNTEAFF. The CDR3 DNA follows: TGCGCCAGCCGCAGGGGGACCATGAACACTGAAGCTTTCTTT.

V usage is TRBV9 and J usage is TRBJ1-4, with TRBD1 matching 11 bases. V shed 4 bases and J 0 bases; nucleotides not matched to a gene: 5. There are 17 residues in the CDR3. Germline CDR1 is SGDLS and CDR2 is YYNGEE. The DNA of the CDR3 is TGTGCCAGCAGCATTAGGACAGGGGGCTCAACTAATGAAAAACTGTTTTTT. This gives the protein CASSIRTGGSTNEKLFF.

The chain is built from TRBV11-3 and TRBJ2-1, with D perhaps TRBD2 (5 bases). Between the trimmed V and J ends, which lost 1 base and 3 bases, there was a span of 16 bases. The CDR3 sequence is 17 residues long. Germline-derived CDR1 and CDR2 are SGHNT and YENEEA. CDR3 region: CASSLAGGPAGYNEQFF. The CDR3 DNA reads as TGTGCCAGCAGCTTAGCTGGCGGGCCGGCCGGCTACAATGAGCAGTTCTTC.

This sequence joins TRBV4-1 and TRBJ2-7; tentative D call: TRBD2 (6 bases). V was cut by 0 bases and J by 6 bases, with 12 bases left in between. This CDR3 is built from 14 residues. CDR1 and CDR2 (germline): MGHRA, YSYEKL. CDR3 nucleotide sequence: TGCGCCAGCAGCCAAGAGGGGGGAACCCGCGAGCAGTACTTC. It yields the protein CASSQEGGTREQYF.

The V and J genes are TRBV6-6 and TRBJ2-5; D is unresolved. Germline-derived CDR1 and CDR2 are MNHNY and SVGAGI (reference sequence). The V and J ends lost 0 bases and 5 bases respectively, with 4 bases between them. The CDR3 length is 12 residues. CDR3 loop: CASSYSQETQYF. The CDR3 DNA reads TGTGCCAGCAGTTACTCACAGGAGACCCAGTACTTC.

The chain has TRBV11-2 and TRBJ1-1; 8 bases are a match to TRBD1. CDR1 and CDR2 from the germline V gene are SGHAT and FQNNGV. Trimming removed 1 base from V and 0 bases from J; junction bases left unmatched: 4. The CDR3 extends over 16 amino acids. The CDR3, as DNA: TGTGCCAGCAGCTTAGGCCGGGACAGGATGAACACTGAAGCTTTCTTT. Protein product: CASSLGRDRMNTEAFF.

The chain joins TRBV2 to TRBJ2-4; the D gene is possibly TRBD1 (6 bases). V was pared by 2 bases and J by 2 bases, with 19 bases between. Germline V lookup: CDR1 SNHLY, CDR2 FYNNEI. The length of the CDR3 is 18 residues. The CDR3 reads CASSEKGAPQGPKNIQYF. Here the CDR3 DNA reads TGTGCCAGCAGTGAAAAGGGCGCGCCACAGGGACCCAAAAACATTCAGTACTTC.

V gene TRBV4-1 combines with J gene TRBJ2-1; 10 bases match TRBD2. Germline loops: CDR1 MGHRA, CDR2 YSYEKL. The CDR3 contains 16 residues. V lost 0 bases and J lost 8; bases outside the gene matches: 7. This CDR3 is CASSQDGLAGEDEQFF. The CDR3 nucleotides read TGCGCCAGCAGCCAAGATGGCCTAGCGGGGGAAGATGAGCAGTTCTTC.